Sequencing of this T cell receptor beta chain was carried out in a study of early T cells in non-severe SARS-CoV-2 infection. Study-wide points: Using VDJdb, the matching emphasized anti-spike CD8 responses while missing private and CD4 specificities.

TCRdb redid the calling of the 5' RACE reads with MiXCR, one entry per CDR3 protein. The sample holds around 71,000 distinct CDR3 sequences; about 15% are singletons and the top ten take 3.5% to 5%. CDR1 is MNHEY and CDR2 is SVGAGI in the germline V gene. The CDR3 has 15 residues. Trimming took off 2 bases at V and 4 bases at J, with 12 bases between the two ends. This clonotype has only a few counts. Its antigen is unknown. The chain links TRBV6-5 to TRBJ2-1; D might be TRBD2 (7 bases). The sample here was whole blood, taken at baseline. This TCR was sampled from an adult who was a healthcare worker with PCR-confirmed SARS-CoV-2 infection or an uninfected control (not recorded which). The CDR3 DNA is TGTGCCAGCAGTTACGGCGGGGGCCCGTACAATGAGCAGTTCTTC. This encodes CASSYGGGPYNEQFF.